This TCR beta chain was profiled in a study of T cell responses to AZD1222 COVID-19 vaccine. Pooling of second doses given at about 4 or about 12 weeks was done. Points from the study as a whole: The donors showed a predominance of white British ancestry and of females, with possible underestimation of clonal diversity. Once two AZD1222 doses were given, Spike-specific TCR breadth and depth went up. Nearly half of the spike-specific TCRs reportedly recognize variant regions that carry no mutations.

Sequencing used immunoSEQ multiplex PCR; TCRdb keeps in-frame clones, though not all of them. The sample holds about 140,000 clones, 80% to 95% seen once. For this clone: Its antigen is not identified.

The receptor's source is an adult who received the AZD1222 COVID-19 vaccine. Specimen: peripheral blood, collected 28 days after the second AZD1222 dose.

The CDR3, as DNA: TGTGCCAGCAGTGAAGTCGCCCCTGAGTACTTC. Translation gives CASSEVAPEYF. The rearrangement links TRBV2 to TRBJ2-7; D call uncertain. The length of the CDR3 is 11 residues. V shed 1 base and J shed 11 bases, with 9 bases lying between them. Germline CDR1 reads SNHLY; CDR2 reads FYNNEI.